This T cell receptor (beta chain) was observed in a study of blood T cells in healthy people across ages. Points from the study as a whole: The CMV status of each donor remained undetermined, and this could have confounded shifts in expanded clonotypes.

Primers used in a second PCR of roughly 7 to 12 cycles were a sample-barcoded 5' primer and a J-beta primer mix. TCRdb recomputed calls from the 5' RACE reads with MiXCR, one row per CDR3 protein. The sample has under 2 million distinct CDR3 sequences; 30% to 40% are singletons. This clonotype was detected a few times. Its antigen is not identified. All donors came from Russia, were Caucasian and healthy, and spanned ages 6 to 90. Approximately 9.4 milliliters was the volume of peripheral blood drawn from each donor. Looked up from germline, CDR1 is SGHRS and CDR2 is YFSETQ. The CDR3 runs 15 residues. Trimming removed 1 base from V and 6 bases from J; junction bases left unmatched: 8.

Specimen: blood. V usage is TRBV5-1 and J usage is TRBJ2-3, with TRBD1 matching over 7 bases. The TCR comes from a woman in her twenties or thirties in good health. CDR3 loop: CASSLSGQEADTQYF. CDR3 in DNA: TGCGCCAGCAGCTTGTCAGGACAGGAGGCGGATACGCAGTATTTT.